Below are 6 T cell receptor beta chains sequenced from a single sample in a study of CD8 T cells in Susac syndrome. RNA, at about 0.45 to 1 ug, was reverse transcribed with random hexamers. TCRdb recomputed calls from the immunoSEQ multiplex PCR reads with MiXCR, one row per CDR3 protein. Counted here are about 80,000 distinct CDR3 sequences, around 94% occurring once; the ten biggest clones make up approximately 0.26%. The sequenced material came from CD8+ T cells from PBMCs. The receptors were gathered from a human donor in good health.

Here the CDR3 DNA reads TGCGCCAGCAGCCAAGACGGGGGACTCAATCAGCCCCAGCATTTT. Amino acids: CASSQDGGLNQPQHF. The chain couples TRBV4-1 to TRBJ1-5; tentative D call: TRBD1 (5 bases). Trimming cost V 0 bases and J 3 bases, with 9 bases left between them. The CDR3 is 15 residues long. Germline V gene sequence: CDR1 MGHRA, CDR2 YSYEKL.

The V gene is TRBV4-3, the J gene TRBJ2-1, with D tentatively TRBD1 (5 bases). Germline V gene lookup returns CDR1 LGHNA and CDR2 YSLEER. V was trimmed by 2 bases and J by 7 bases, leaving 6 bases between them. The CDR3 runs 12 residues. The CDR3 DNA reads as TGCGCCAGCAGCCAAAGGGGAAATGAGCAGTTCTTC. This sequence encodes CASSQRGNEQFF.

In this sample, this clonotype turned up once. This chain links TRBV6-2 or TRBV6-3 with TRBJ2-1; 9 bases agree with TRBD2. The CDR3 has 15 residues. CDR1 is MNHEY and CDR2 is SVGEGT in the germline V gene. V lost 6 bases to trimming and J lost 7 bases; unmatched junction nucleotides: 10. CDR3 coding DNA: TGTGCCAGCAGCTGGGCGGGAGGGCCGGGGAATGAGCAGTTCTTC. This codes for CASSWAGGPGNEQFF.

The rearrangement links TRBV4-1 to TRBJ1-5; 7 bases agree with TRBD1. Germline V gene data show CDR1 as MGHRA and CDR2 as YSYEKL. J was trimmed by 6 bases and V by 3 bases; bases with no gene match: 8. The length of the CDR3 is 15 residues. DNA for the CDR3: TGCGCCAGCAGCCACGGGACAGCGGTTGGTCAGCCCCAGCATTTT. It translates to CASSHGTAVGQPQHF.

The CDR3 here is CASSYSGGGDGYTF. Here the CDR3 DNA reads TGTGCCAGCAGTTATTCTGGGGGCGGAGATGGCTACACCTTC. The rearrangement joins TRBV6-5 to TRBJ1-2; a possible D gene is TRBD1 (6 bases). CDR3 size: 14 residues. V lost 3 bases and J 6 bases, leaving 14 bases between the germline ends. The germline CDR1 and CDR2 sequences are MNHEY and SVGAGI.

The rearrangement links TRBV4-3 to TRBJ1-2; perhaps TRBD1 as D (5 bases). This CDR3 is built from 15 residues. Between the trimmed V and J ends, which lost 5 bases and 2 bases, there was a span of 15 bases. CDR1 is LGHNA, CDR2 YSLEER, per germline. The CDR3 DNA sequence: TGCGCCAGCAGCGCGACAGTTAACACGAACTATGGCTACACCTTC. Translating it yields CASSATVNTNYGYTF.